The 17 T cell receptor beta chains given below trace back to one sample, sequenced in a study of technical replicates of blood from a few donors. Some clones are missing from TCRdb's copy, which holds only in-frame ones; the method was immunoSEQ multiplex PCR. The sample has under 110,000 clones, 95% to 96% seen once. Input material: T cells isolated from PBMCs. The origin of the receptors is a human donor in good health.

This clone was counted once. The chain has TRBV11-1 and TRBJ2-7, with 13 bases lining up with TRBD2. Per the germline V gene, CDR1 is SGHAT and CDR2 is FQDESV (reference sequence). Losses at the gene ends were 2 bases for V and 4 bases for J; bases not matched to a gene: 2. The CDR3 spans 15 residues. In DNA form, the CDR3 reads TGTGCCAGCAGCTTAAGGACTAGCGGGAGTTACGAGCAGTACTTC. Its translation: CASSLRTSGSYEQYF.

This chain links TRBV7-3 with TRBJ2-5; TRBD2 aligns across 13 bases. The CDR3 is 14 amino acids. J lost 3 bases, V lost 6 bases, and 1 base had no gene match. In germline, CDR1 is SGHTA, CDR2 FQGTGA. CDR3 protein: CASSTSGGEETQYF. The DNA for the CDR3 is TGTGCCAGCAGTACTAGCGGGGGGGAAGAGACCCAGTACTTC.

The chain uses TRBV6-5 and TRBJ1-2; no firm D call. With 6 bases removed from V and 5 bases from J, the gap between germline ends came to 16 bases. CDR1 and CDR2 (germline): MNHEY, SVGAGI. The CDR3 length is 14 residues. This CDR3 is CASRTPAGSYGYTF. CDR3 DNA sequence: TGTGCCAGCAGGACCCCAGCAGGAAGTTATGGCTACACCTTC.

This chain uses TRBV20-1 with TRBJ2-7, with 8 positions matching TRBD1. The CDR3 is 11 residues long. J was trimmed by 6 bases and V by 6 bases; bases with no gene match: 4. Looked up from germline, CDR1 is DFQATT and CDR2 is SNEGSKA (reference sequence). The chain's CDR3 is CSATTGGEQYF. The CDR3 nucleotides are TGCAGTGCCACAACAGGGGGCGAGCAGTACTTC.

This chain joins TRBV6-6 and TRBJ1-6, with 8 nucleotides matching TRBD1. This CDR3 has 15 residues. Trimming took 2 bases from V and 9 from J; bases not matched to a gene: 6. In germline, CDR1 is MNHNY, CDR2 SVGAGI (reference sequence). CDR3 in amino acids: CASSYLTGDISPLHF. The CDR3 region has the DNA TGTGCCAGCAGTTACCTGACAGGGGATATTTCACCCCTCCACTTT.

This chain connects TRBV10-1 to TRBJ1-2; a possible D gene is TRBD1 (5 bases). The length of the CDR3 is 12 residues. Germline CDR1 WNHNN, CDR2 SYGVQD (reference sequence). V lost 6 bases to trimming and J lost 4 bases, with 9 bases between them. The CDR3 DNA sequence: TGCGCCAGCAGCGACAGTGCCTATGGCTACACCTTC. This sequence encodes CASSDSAYGYTF.

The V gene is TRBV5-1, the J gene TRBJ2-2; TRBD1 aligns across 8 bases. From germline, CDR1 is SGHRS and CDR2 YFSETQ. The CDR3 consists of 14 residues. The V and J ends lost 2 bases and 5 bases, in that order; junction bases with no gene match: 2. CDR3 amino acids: CASSFQGATGELFF. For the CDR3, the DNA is TGCGCCAGCAGCTTCCAGGGGGCTACCGGGGAGCTGTTTTTT.

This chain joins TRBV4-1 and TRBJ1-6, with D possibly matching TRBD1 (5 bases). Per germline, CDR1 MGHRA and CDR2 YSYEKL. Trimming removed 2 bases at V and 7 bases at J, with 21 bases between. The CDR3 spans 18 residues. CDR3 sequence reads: CASSQQHILTAPNSPLHF. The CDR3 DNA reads TGCGCCAGCAGCCAACAACATATATTGACAGCTCCAAATTCACCCCTCCACTTT.

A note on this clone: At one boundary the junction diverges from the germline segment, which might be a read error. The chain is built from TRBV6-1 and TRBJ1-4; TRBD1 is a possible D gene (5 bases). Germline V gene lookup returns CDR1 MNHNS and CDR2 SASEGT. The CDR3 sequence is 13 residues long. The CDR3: CASSGTQFPPPFF. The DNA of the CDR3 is TGTGCCAGCAGCGGGACTCAATTCCCCCCCCCATTCTTT.

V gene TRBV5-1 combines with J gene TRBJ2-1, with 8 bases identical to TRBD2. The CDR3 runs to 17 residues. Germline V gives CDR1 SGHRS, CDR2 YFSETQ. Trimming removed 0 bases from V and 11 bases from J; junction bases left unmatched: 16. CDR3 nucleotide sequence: TGCGCCAGCAGCTTGGAAGGGACTAGTAATGGGGCCCCAAAGCAGTTCTTC. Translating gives CASSLEGTSNGAPKQFF.

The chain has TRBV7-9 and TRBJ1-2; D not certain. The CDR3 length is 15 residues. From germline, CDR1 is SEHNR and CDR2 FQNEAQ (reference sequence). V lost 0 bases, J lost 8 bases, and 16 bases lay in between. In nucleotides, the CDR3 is TGTGCCAGCAGCTTAGCGAACGGCCGATTGGGCGGCTACACCTTC. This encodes CASSLANGRLGGYTF.

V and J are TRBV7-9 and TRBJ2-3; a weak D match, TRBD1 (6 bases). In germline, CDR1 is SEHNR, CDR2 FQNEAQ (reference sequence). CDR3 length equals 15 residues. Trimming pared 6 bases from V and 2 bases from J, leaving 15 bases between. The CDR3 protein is CASSYSQGTTDTQYF. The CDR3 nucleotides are TGTGCCAGCAGTTATAGCCAGGGGACCACAGATACGCAGTATTTT.

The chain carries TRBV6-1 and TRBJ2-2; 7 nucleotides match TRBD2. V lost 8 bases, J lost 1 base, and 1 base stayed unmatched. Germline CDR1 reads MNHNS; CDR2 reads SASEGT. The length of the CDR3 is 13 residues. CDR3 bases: TGTGCCAGCTGGGGGGGGAACACCGGGGAGCTGTTTTTT. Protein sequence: CASWGGNTGELFF.

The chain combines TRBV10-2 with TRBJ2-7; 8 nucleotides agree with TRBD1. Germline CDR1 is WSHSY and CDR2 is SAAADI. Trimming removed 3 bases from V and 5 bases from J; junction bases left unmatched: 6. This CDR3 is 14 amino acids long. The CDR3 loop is CASSDRGPGNEQYF. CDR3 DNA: TGCGCCAGCAGTGACAGGGGGCCGGGGAACGAGCAGTACTTC.

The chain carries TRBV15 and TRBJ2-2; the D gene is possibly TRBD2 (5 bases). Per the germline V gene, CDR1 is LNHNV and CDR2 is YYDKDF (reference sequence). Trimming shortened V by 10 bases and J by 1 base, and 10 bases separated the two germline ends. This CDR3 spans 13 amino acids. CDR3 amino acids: CASRRGNTGELFF. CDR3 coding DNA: TGTGCCAGCAGACGGGGGAACACCGGGGAGCTGTTTTTT.

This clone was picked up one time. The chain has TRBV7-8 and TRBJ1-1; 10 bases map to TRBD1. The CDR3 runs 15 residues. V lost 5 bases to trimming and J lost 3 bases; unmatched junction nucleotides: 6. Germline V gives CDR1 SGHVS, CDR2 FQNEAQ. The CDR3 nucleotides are TGTGCCAGCAGCAGGCGGGACAGGGGAGACACTGAAGCTTTCTTT. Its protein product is CASSRRDRGDTEAFF.

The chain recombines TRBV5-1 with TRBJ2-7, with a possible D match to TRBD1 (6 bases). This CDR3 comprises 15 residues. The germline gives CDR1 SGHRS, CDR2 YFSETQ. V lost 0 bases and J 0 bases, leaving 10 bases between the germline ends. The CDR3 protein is CASSLALDSSYEQYF. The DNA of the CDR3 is TGCGCCAGCAGCTTGGCCTTGGACAGCTCCTACGAGCAGTACTTC.